Below, 8 T cell receptor beta chains from the same sample are listed, as sequenced in a study of cytomegalovirus exposure and HLA in healthy donors. PCR was performed using 60 Vbeta and 13 Jbeta primers. Assay used: immunoSEQ multiplex PCR; TCRdb lists only in-frame clones, some missing. Of some 150,000 clones in the sample, around 81% are singletons; the top ten hold around 13%. The sample was PBMCs. The receptors stem from a woman aged 45-65 years in good health and CMV-seronegative.

The V call is TRBV9, the J call TRBJ1-2; D unresolved. The CDR3 runs to 14 residues. Germline V gene lookup returns CDR1 SGDLS and CDR2 YYNGEE. V was shortened by 2 bases and J by 9 bases, with 17 bases between the two germline ends. The CDR3 DNA is TGTGCCAGCAGCGTCCAAGAACATCTCGGGAGCTACACCTTC. It yields the protein CASSVQEHLGSYTF.

This chain uses TRBV15 with TRBJ1-4; D uncertain. Between the trimmed V and J ends, which lost 0 bases and 5 bases, there was a span of 10 bases. CDR3 size: 15 residues. CDR1 LNHNV and CDR2 YYDKDF come from the germline V gene (reference sequence). The CDR3: CATSRDLGENEKLFF. The CDR3, as DNA: TGTGCCACCAGCAGAGATCTTGGAGAAAATGAAAAACTGTTTTTT. Full variable domain (remainder filled in from reference TRBV15 and TRBJ1-4): DAMVIQNPRYQVTQFGKPVTLSCSQTLNHNVMYWYQQKSSQAPKLLFHYYDKDFNNEADTPDNFQSRRPNTSFCFLDIRSPGLGDTAMYLCATSRDLGENEKLFFGSGTQLSVL.

The genes are TRBV29-1 and TRBJ1-2; 8 bases fit TRBD1. CDR3 length: 16 residues. V lost 5 bases, J lost 1 base, and 12 bases stayed unmatched. Germline CDR1 SQVTM, CDR2 ANQGSEA. The CDR3 region is CSVQGQAPEINYGYTF. CDR3 bases: TGCAGCGTTCAGGGACAGGCCCCTGAAATTAACTATGGCTACACCTTC.

The chain couples TRBV7-9 to TRBJ1-1; TRBD1 aligns across 7 bases. The J segment lost 10 bases and the V segment lost 0 bases, leaving 5 bases of the junction unmatched. Per germline, CDR1 SEHNR and CDR2 FQNEAQ (reference sequence). This CDR3 region has 13 residues. DNA of the CDR3: TGTGCCAGCAGCTTAGCAGGGGGCCGGAGAGCTTTCTTT. This encodes CASSLAGGRRAFF.

J is TRBJ1-5 and V is TRBV27, with D hard to call. Germline V CDR1 and CDR2: MNHEY, SMNVEV (reference sequence). CDR3 length: 15 amino acids. Trimming pared 2 bases from V and 3 bases from J, leaving 11 bases between. The CDR3 sequence is CASSLVAGLNQPQHF. As DNA, the CDR3 is TGTGCCAGCAGTTTAGTGGCAGGCCTCAATCAGCCCCAGCATTTT.

This chain uses TRBV11-1 with TRBJ1-1; a possible D gene is TRBD1 (6 bases). The CDR3 sequence is 16 residues long. Trimming left V 5 bases short and J 5 bases short, with 21 bases between. CDR1 is SGHAT and CDR2 is FQDESV in the germline V gene (reference sequence). The CDR3 here is CASSPLPGGGATEAFF. For the CDR3, the DNA is TGTGCCAGCAGCCCACTTCCGGGAGGGGGTGCGACTGAAGCTTTCTTT.

The genes are TRBV30 and TRBJ2-1; D gene uncertain. Germline V gene sequence: CDR1 GTSNPN, CDR2 SVGIG (reference sequence). The length of the CDR3 is 11 residues. V lost 0 bases, J lost 8 bases, and 5 bases lay in between. The CDR3 is CAWSVQDEQFF. Written as DNA, the CDR3 is TGTGCCTGGAGTGTACAAGATGAGCAGTTCTTC.

This clone turned up a few times. The chain has TRBV5-4 and TRBJ2-3, with 14 bases matching TRBD2. The CDR3 loop spans 19 amino acids. With 4 bases clipped from V and 3 bases from J, the junction kept 13 bases outside the gene matches. The V gene's germline CDR1 is SGHNT and CDR2 YYREEE (reference sequence). The CDR3 DNA sequence: TGTGCCAGCAGCGGGACTAGCGGGAGTGATACAAGGGGGACAGATACGCAGTATTTT. Protein product: CASSGTSGSDTRGTDTQYF. The variable domain in full, completed from reference TRBV5-4 and TRBJ2-3, reads ETGVTQSPTHLIKTRGQQVTLRCSSQSGHNTVSWYQQALGQGPQFIFQYYREEENGRGNFPPRFSGLQFPNYSSELNVNALELDDSALYLCASSGTSGSDTRGTDTQYFGPGTRLTVL.